The rows below give T cell receptor beta chains drawn from one sample of a study of a mutant IDH1 vaccine in newly diagnosed glioma. These receptors' targets are unknown. Data came from immunoSEQ multiplex PCR; TCRdb stores just in-frame clones and leaves some out. The sample includes roughly 62,000 clones, about 88% of them seen just once. The sequencing here drew on PBMCs, taken from a glioma patient whose treatment included an IDH1 peptide vaccine. The receptors stem from a man aged 40-49 years with glioma. Both conserved end residues are part of each CDR3. A D gene is named only where the DNA matches it firmly. Only part of the rows carry a size: once, few, many, or a class if the clone is expanded.

>-|TRBJ2-1|TRBV7-2|-
TGTGCCAGCAGCTTAAGCATCAACAATGAGCAGTTCTTC
CASSLSINNEQFF
>-|TRBJ1-6|TRBV2|TRBD1
TGTGCCAGCAGTGTACTTTTGGGGACAGCTTACGACTTT
CASSVLLGTAYDF
>once|TRBJ1-5|TRBV21-1|-
TGTGCCAGCAGCAAAGAGGGGCCGGGAGGGTTCCCAATTAGCAATCAGCCCCAGCATTTT
CASSKEGPGGFPISNQPQHF
>-|TRBJ2-2|TRBV27|-
TGTGCCAGCAGTTTCCAGGGTCGGTACACCGGGGAGCTGTTTTTT
CASSFQGRYTGELFF
>-|TRBJ2-7|TRBV5-8|-
TGTGCCAGCACCCCTCTCAGGGGGGTTTCCTACGAGCAGTACTTC
CASTPLRGVSYEQYF
>-|TRBJ1-2|TRBV10-3|TRBD1
TGTGCCATCAGTCAGCCGACAGGGAGTAACTATGGCTACACCTTC
CAISQPTGSNYGYTF
>-|TRBJ1-1|TRBV19|-
TGTGCCAGTAGTATAGATCCGGGAATGACGGCTTTCTTT
CASSIDPGMTAFF
>-|TRBJ1-5|TRBV6-1|-
TGTGCCAGCAGTGGGCAGGGAGATCAGCCCCAGCATTTT
CASSGQGDQPQHF
>once|TRBJ2-3|TRBV7-7|TRBD2
TGTGCCAGCAGTCTTAGCGGGGGGGCGTTCACAGATACGCAGTATTTT
CASSLSGGAFTDTQYF
>-|TRBJ1-2|TRBV28|-
TGTGCCAGCAGTTTGTGGGCGGGCTATGGCTACACCTTC
CASSLWAGYGYTF
>-|TRBJ2-7|TRBV5-1|-
TGCGCCAGCAGCCTCGGGCCAGGGGAGGCTTACGAGCAGTACTTC
CASSLGPGEAYEQYF
>few|TRBJ2-1|TRBV29-1|-
TGCAGCGTTGAAGGAGTCGGGAGACTCTACAATGAGCAGTTCTTC
CSVEGVGRLYNEQFF
>-|TRBJ1-1|TRBV4-3|-
TGCGCCAGCAGCCTCAGAATTAGTCAGAAAGCTTTCTTT
CASSLRISQKAFF
>-|TRBJ2-5|TRBV21-1|-
TGTGCCAGCAGCTATGGGGAGACCCAGTACTTC
CASSYGETQYF
>-|TRBJ1-1|TRBV19|TRBD1
TGTGCCAGTAGGAGACCGGGACAGGGTTTGAGCACTGAAGCTTTCTTT
CASRRPGQGLSTEAFF
>-|TRBJ1-2|TRBV5-1|-
TGCGCCAGCAGCAAGGACACCATTAACTATGGCTACACCTTC
CASSKDTINYGYTF
>-|TRBJ1-1|TRBV7-3|-
TGTGCCAGCAGCTTGGACAGCATGAACACTGAAGCTTTCTTT
CASSLDSMNTEAFF
>-|TRBJ1-1|TRBV9|-
TGTGCCAGCAGCTCAAGAGGTGGGGGAGACACTGAAGCTTTCTTT
CASSSRGGGDTEAFF
>-|TRBJ1-4|TRBV6-5|-
TGTGCCAGCAGTTACGGAACAGCAACTAATGAAAAACTGTTTTTT
CASSYGTATNEKLFF
>-|TRBJ2-3|TRBV28|-
TGTGCCAGCAGTCCCAGGGAGCGCCTGGGAGATACGCAGTATTTT
CASSPRERLGDTQYF
>-|TRBJ2-7|TRBV6-6|-
TGTGCCAGCAGCCAGAACCCTCCCGAGCAGTACTTC
CASSQNPPEQYF
>-|TRBJ2-1|TRBV19|TRBD2
TGTGCCAGTAGTATAGCGCTAGCGGGAGGAGGTGAGCAGTTCTTC
CASSIALAGGGEQFF
>-|TRBJ1-5|TRBV7-9|-
TGTGCCAGCAGCTCCGGGGAGAATCAGCCCCAGCATTTT
CASSSGENQPQHF
>-|TRBJ1-1|TRBV15|-
TGTGCCACCAGCAGAGACGGGCAGGGCTTCACTGAAGCTTTCTTT
CATSRDGQGFTEAFF
>-|TRBJ1-1|TRBV19|TRBD1
TGTGCCAGTAGCCCCGGGACAGGGATCGGGACTGAAGCTTTCTTT
CASSPGTGIGTEAFF
>-|TRBJ2-3|TRBV9|TRBD2
TGTGCCAGCAGCGCTAGCGGGAGAAGGACAGATACGCAGTATTTT
CASSASGRRTDTQYF
>-|TRBJ2-7|TRBV27|TRBD2
TGTGCCAGCAGTCTTATCGGGGGGGGACTAAGCTCCTACGAGCAGTACTTC
CASSLIGGGLSSYEQYF
>-|TRBJ2-3|TRBV11-3|-
TGTGCCAGCAGCTCCGAAAGCACAGATACGCAGTATTTT
CASSSESTDTQYF
>-|TRBJ2-1|TRBV10-3|-
TGTGCCATCAGTGAGCCCGGTGAGTTGGATGAGCAGTTCTTC
CAISEPGELDEQFF
>once|TRBJ1-2|TRBV28|-
TGTGCCAGCAGTTCCACGGCCTATGGCTACACCTTC
CASSSTAYGYTF
>-|TRBJ2-4|TRBV19|TRBD2
TGTGCCAGTAGTCCCTGGACTAGCGGGGGGGAAAACATTCAGTACTTC
CASSPWTSGGENIQYF
>-|TRBJ1-1|TRBV11-2|-
TGTGCCAGCAGCTTAGGTGGACGGGGGGGAGAAGCTTTCTTT
CASSLGGRGGEAFF
>-|TRBJ1-1|TRBV28|TRBD1
TGTGCCAGCAGAATACTGACAGGGGACGCTTTCTTT
CASRILTGDAFF
>-|TRBJ1-2|TRBV5-1|-
TGCGCCAGCCGACGGGACTCAGAGGGCTATGGCTACACCTTC
CASRRDSEGYGYTF
>-|TRBJ1-1|TRBV15|-
TGTGCCACCAGCAGAGGGAGGAACACTGAAGCTTTCTTT
CATSRGRNTEAFF
>-|TRBJ1-2|TRBV28|TRBD1
TGTGCCAGCACACGGGCAGGGGGGGGCAACTATGGCTACACCTTC
CASTRAGGGNYGYTF
>-|TRBJ2-5|TRBV30|-
TGTGCCTGGAGTGACGGGGCCTCTAAGGACCAGTACTTC
CAWSDGASKDQYF
>-|TRBJ2-1|TRBV2|TRBD2
TGTGCCAGCAGTGTGATGCCTAGCGGGGGTTTCAATGAGCAGTTCTTC
CASSVMPSGGFNEQFF
>-|TRBJ1-2|TRBV5-4|-
TGTGCCAGCAGCCACGGGACATCTGGCTACACCTTC
CASSHGTSGYTF
>-|TRBJ2-2|TRBV28|-
TGTGCCAGCAGTTTACCCGGACATCCGAACGCCGGGGAGCTGTTTTTT
CASSLPGHPNAGELFF
>-|TRBJ2-3|TRBV5-6|-
TGTGCCAGCAGCTTGGTTAGGGTCACAGATACGCAGTATTTT
CASSLVRVTDTQYF
>-|TRBJ1-3|TRBV30|-
TGTGCCTGGAGTGCCGGAGCTCACTCTGGAAACACCATATATTTT
CAWSAGAHSGNTIYF
>once|TRBJ2-1|TRBV7-2|-
TGTGCCAGCAGCTTAGCCGTCGGCCGAGGCTCCTACAATGAGCAGTTCTTC
CASSLAVGRGSYNEQFF
>once|TRBJ2-5|TRBV7-9|-
TGTGCCAGCAGCTTTCGTGAGACCCAGTACTTC
CASSFRETQYF
>-|TRBJ2-6|TRBV5-1|TRBD1
TGCGCCAGCAGCTTGTGGTTGGGACAGGGCGGCACTGGGGCCAACGTCCTGACTTTC
CASSLWLGQGGTGANVLTF
>few|TRBJ2-3|TRBV7-2|-
TGTGCCAGCAGCCTCACAGATACGCAGTATTTT
CASSLTDTQYF